The clone carrying this T cell receptor (beta chain) was seen a few times. What it binds is not known. These data come from a study of regulatory T cells in long-lasting Graves disease. Whole-study context: Recently diagnosed Graves' patients had received antithyroid drugs for under 3 months. Overall study findings and caveats: Persistent disease showed a preference for TRBV28, TRBJ1-2 and TRBJ2-5.

Time point given: newly diagnosed GD, antithyroid drugs for less than 3 months. PBMCs were the source of the RNA used for TCR sequencing. The V and J ends lost 0 bases and 0 bases, in that order; junction bases with no gene match: 1. Germline lookup yields CDR1 SGHKS and CDR2 YYEKEE (reference sequence). The CDR3 sequence is 17 residues long. With iRepertoire HTBI primers and Arm-PCR of CDR3 regions, TCR beta libraries were built. As originally analysed: The study identified more than 50 TRBV and about 14 TRBJ segments across samples. In TCRdb, the multiplex PCR reads were re-called with MiXCR into one record per CDR3 protein. TCRdb, not the authors, supplied the V and J calls. The sample carries 450,000 to 650,000 distinct CDR3 sequences, around 15% recorded once. The data were also submitted as part of a second study, on T cells in Graves' hyperthyroidism and ophthalmopathy. That report notes: Also found in blood were most expanded thyroid clonotypes above 0.001.

The specimen comprised peripheral blood mononuclear cells (PBMCs), sampled at new diagnosis, from a patient treated with antithyroid drugs. V and J are TRBV5-5 and TRBJ2-1; 12 bases are a match to TRBD2. The clonotype comes from a woman aged 35-65 years with Graves disease. CDR3 sequence (DNA): TGTGCCAGCAGCTTGGGACTAGCGGGGGCCTCCTACAATGAGCAGTTCTTC. As protein: CASSLGLAGASYNEQFF.